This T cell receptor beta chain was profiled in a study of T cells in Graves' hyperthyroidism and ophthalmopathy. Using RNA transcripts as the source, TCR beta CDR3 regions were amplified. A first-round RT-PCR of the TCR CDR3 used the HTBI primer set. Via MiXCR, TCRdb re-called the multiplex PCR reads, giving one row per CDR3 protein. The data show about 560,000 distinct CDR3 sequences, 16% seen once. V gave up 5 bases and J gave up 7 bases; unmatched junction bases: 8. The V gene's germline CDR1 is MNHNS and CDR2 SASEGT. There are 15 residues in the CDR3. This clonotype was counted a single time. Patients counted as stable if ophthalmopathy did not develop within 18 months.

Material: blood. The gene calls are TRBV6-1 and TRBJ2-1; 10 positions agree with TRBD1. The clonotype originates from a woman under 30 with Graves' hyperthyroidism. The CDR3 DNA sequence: TGTGCCAGCAGTCCGGGACAGGGGTTATGGAATGAGCAGTTCTTC. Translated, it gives CASSPGQGLWNEQFF.